This T cell receptor beta chain was sequenced for a study of cytomegalovirus exposure and HLA in healthy donors. The germline CDR1 and CDR2 sequences are MNHEY and SMNVEV (reference sequence). The CDR3 consists of 13 residues. Trimming cost V 4 bases and J 4 bases; bases outside gene matches: 3. The PCR made use of 60 Vbeta and 13 Jbeta primers. Some clones are missing from TCRdb's copy, which holds only in-frame ones; the method was immunoSEQ multiplex PCR. The sample has some 110,000 clones; approximately 84% are singletons. The TCR comes from a male donor in good health and CMV-seronegative. Sequencing was performed on PBMCs. The chain employs TRBV27 and TRBJ2-7; 8 positions match TRBD2. CDR3 region: CASSYGRVYEQYF. CDR3 nucleotide sequence: TGTGCCAGCAGTTACGGGAGGGTATACGAGCAGTACTTC.